The rows below give T cell receptor beta chains drawn from one sample of a study of CD8+ T cells in alopecia areata. The table came from immunoSEQ multiplex PCR; TCRdb's copy has only in-frame clones and leaves some out. Here the sample spans under 65,000 clones, around 47% being singletons. Sequenced input: NKG2D-low CD8+ T cells sorted from blood. The receptors were sampled from a human donor with alopecia areata. The CDR3 runs from the conserved cysteine through the conserved F or W. Fields, in order: V gene, J gene, CDR3 length, clone size, D gene, CDR3 protein, CDR3 DNA. The D gene is left open where the match is weak. Size is stated for part of the rows, as once, few or many counts, or as a class when the clone is expanded.

V: TRBV5-1; J: TRBJ2-7; length: 14; size: NA; D: NA; CDR3: CASSSQGEDYEQYF; DNA: TGCGCCAGCAGCTCTCAGGGAGAGGACTACGAGCAGTACTTC
V: TRBV2; J: TRBJ2-7; length: 12; size: NA; D: TRBD1; CDR3: CASSGQGNEQYF; DNA: TGTGCCAGCAGTGGACAGGGAAACGAGCAGTACTTC
V: TRBV27; J: TRBJ2-3; length: 12; size: few; D: NA; CDR3: CASSLGQDTQYF; DNA: TGTGCCAGCAGTTTAGGGCAAGATACGCAGTATTTT
V: TRBV7-9; J: TRBJ2-5; length: 12; size: many; D: TRBD2; CDR3: CASRGLAETQYF; DNA: TGTGCCAGCAGAGGACTAGCGGAGACCCAGTACTTC
V: TRBV6-5; J: TRBJ2-5; length: 12; size: NA; D: NA; CDR3: CASSQGRETQYF; DNA: TGTGCCAGCAGCCAGGGAAGAGAGACCCAGTACTTC
V: TRBV19; J: TRBJ1-5; length: 12; size: few; D: NA; CDR3: CASILVPDLQRF; DNA: TGTGCCAGTATCCTGGTTCCAGACCTTCAGCGCTTT
V: TRBV7-9; J: TRBJ2-7; length: 12; size: NA; D: NA; CDR3: CASSLSGYEQYF; DNA: TGTGCCAGCAGCCTTAGCGGCTACGAGCAGTACTTC
V: TRBV25-1; J: TRBJ2-5; length: 12; size: NA; D: NA; CDR3: CASSGDFATQYF; DNA: TGTGCCAGCAGTGGAGACTTCGCTACCCAGTACTTC
V: TRBV14; J: TRBJ2-5; length: 16; size: few; D: NA; CDR3: CASSQASSEGQETQYF; DNA: TGTGCCAGCAGCCAGGCTAGCTCCGAGGGACAAGAGACCCAGTACTTC
V: TRBV7-9; J: TRBJ2-7; length: 15; size: few; D: NA; CDR3: CASSGPDSPGGEQYF; DNA: TGTGCCAGCAGCGGACCCGACAGTCCCGGGGGTGAGCAGTACTTC
V: TRBV7-9; J: TRBJ2-7; length: 13; size: few; D: NA; CDR3: CASTPGATYEQYF; DNA: TGTGCCAGCACCCCTGGGGCTACCTACGAGCAGTACTTC
V: TRBV27; J: TRBJ2-5; length: 13; size: NA; D: TRBD1; CDR3: CASSSTGYQTQYF; DNA: TGTGCCAGCAGTTCGACAGGGTATCAGACCCAGTACTTC
V: TRBV7-3; J: TRBJ2-7; length: 13; size: NA; D: NA; CDR3: CASSTKTGGEQYF; DNA: TGTGCCAGCAGCACCAAGACTGGGGGCGAGCAGTACTTC
V: TRBV27; J: TRBJ2-2; length: 14; size: NA; D: NA; CDR3: CASSPRMNTGELFF; DNA: TGTGCCAGCAGTCCGCGAATGAACACCGGGGAGCTGTTTTTT
V: TRBV5-1; J: TRBJ2-1; length: 16; size: NA; D: TRBD2; CDR3: CASSPKAGVSYNEQFF; DNA: TGCGCCAGCAGCCCCAAAGCGGGGGTATCCTACAATGAGCAGTTCTTC
V: TRBV6-5; J: TRBJ2-2; length: 12; size: NA; D: NA; CDR3: CASSYRTGELFF; DNA: TGTGCCAGCAGTTACCGTACCGGGGAGCTGTTTTTT
V: TRBV4-1; J: TRBJ2-7; length: 13; size: few; D: NA; CDR3: CASSQAVSYEQYF; DNA: TGCGCCAGCAGCCAAGCAGTGTCCTACGAGCAGTACTTC
V: TRBV5-6; J: TRBJ2-7; length: 14; size: few; D: TRBD1; CDR3: CASSPGQGPYEQYF; DNA: TGTGCCAGCAGCCCGGGACAGGGACCCTACGAGCAGTACTTC
V: TRBV4-1; J: TRBJ2-2; length: 16; size: NA; D: TRBD2; CDR3: CASSQLRETNTGELFF; DNA: TGCGCCAGCAGCCAACTGCGGGAGACGAACACCGGGGAGCTGTTTTTT
V: TRBV28; J: TRBJ2-7; length: 14; size: few; D: NA; CDR3: CASRSSGYSYEQYF; DNA: TGTGCCAGCAGATCCTCAGGGTACTCCTACGAGCAGTACTTC
V: TRBV5-1; J: TRBJ2-3; length: 15; size: NA; D: NA; CDR3: CASSLSGHELDTQYF; DNA: TGCGCCAGCAGCTTGTCGGGCCACGAACTAGATACGCAGTATTTT
V: TRBV30; J: TRBJ2-1; length: 12; size: NA; D: NA; CDR3: CAWSVNNNEQFF; DNA: TGTGCCTGGAGTGTAAACAATAATGAGCAGTTCTTC
V: TRBV6-5; J: TRBJ2-7; length: 15; size: NA; D: NA; CDR3: CAGWGEKQCSYEQYF; DNA: TGTGCCGGGTGGGGCGAAAAACAGTGCTCCTACGAGCAGTACTTC
V: TRBV7-2; J: TRBJ2-7; length: 13; size: NA; D: NA; CDR3: CASSLDVIYEQYF; DNA: TGTGCCAGCAGCCTGGACGTCATCTACGAGCAGTACTTC
V: TRBV9; J: TRBJ2-1; length: 18; size: NA; D: NA; CDR3: CASSGSLRGREYGNEQFF; DNA: TGTGCCAGCAGCGGATCCCTTAGGGGGCGGGAGTATGGCAATGAGCAGTTCTTC
V: TRBV7-9; J: TRBJ1-2; length: 14; size: few; D: TRBD1; CDR3: CASRPTTGMVGYTF; DNA: TGTGCCAGCAGACCCACGACAGGGATGGTTGGCTACACCTTC
V: TRBV29-1; J: TRBJ2-1; length: 13; size: few; D: NA; CDR3: CSVVQTAYNEQFF; DNA: TGCAGCGTTGTACAGACTGCTTACAATGAGCAGTTCTTC
V: TRBV7-2; J: TRBJ2-2; length: 17; size: NA; D: TRBD2; CDR3: CASSPPFSGRVPGELFF; DNA: TGTGCCAGCAGCCCACCTTTTAGCGGGAGGGTCCCCGGGGAGCTGTTTTTT
V: TRBV27; J: TRBJ2-7; length: 15; size: NA; D: TRBD1; CDR3: CASSLSDRRIHEQYF; DNA: TGTGCCAGCAGTTTATCGGACAGGAGAATCCACGAGCAGTACTTC
V: TRBV2; J: TRBJ2-1; length: 11; size: NA; D: NA; CDR3: CATGTWNEQFF; DNA: TGTGCCACCGGGACATGGAATGAGCAGTTCTTC
V: TRBV2; J: TRBJ2-3; length: 14; size: NA; D: NA; CDR3: CASTGPPGTDTQYF; DNA: TGTGCCAGCACTGGTCCTCCCGGGACAGATACGCAGTATTTT
V: TRBV29-1; J: TRBJ2-7; length: 12; size: NA; D: NA; CDR3: CSVEDARYEQYF; DNA: TGCAGCGTTGAAGACGCACGCTACGAGCAGTACTTC
V: TRBV7-2; J: TRBJ1-5; length: 11; size: few; D: NA; CDR3: CASSLDQPQHF; DNA: TGTGCCAGCAGTCTTGATCAGCCCCAGCATTTT
V: TRBV19; J: TRBJ2-7; length: 13; size: NA; D: TRBD1; CDR3: CASSPGTGIEQYF; DNA: TGTGCCAGTAGCCCCGGGACAGGGATCGAGCAGTACTTC
V: TRBV6-6; J: TRBJ2-2; length: 13; size: NA; D: NA; CDR3: CASSSDPTGELFF; DNA: TGTGCCAGCAGTTCCGACCCCACCGGGGAGCTGTTTTTT
V: TRBV9; J: TRBJ2-5; length: 14; size: NA; D: NA; CDR3: CASSVGRNQETQYF; DNA: TGTGCCAGCAGCGTGGGGAGAAACCAAGAGACCCAGTACTTC
V: TRBV5-1; J: TRBJ2-7; length: 13; size: NA; D: NA; CDR3: CASSLVQGSEQYF; DNA: TGCGCCAGCAGCTTGGTTCAGGGGAGCGAGCAGTACTTC
V: TRBV19; J: TRBJ2-7; length: 12; size: few; D: NA; CDR3: CATREPPGEQYF; DNA: TGTGCCACCCGGGAGCCCCCGGGCGAGCAGTACTTC
V: TRBV27; J: TRBJ1-1; length: 12; size: NA; D: NA; CDR3: CASSLGNTEAFF; DNA: TGTGCCAGCAGTCTGGGGAACACTGAAGCTTTCTTT
V: TRBV27; J: TRBJ1-1; length: 11; size: NA; D: NA; CDR3: CASWEGTEAFF; DNA: TGTGCCAGCTGGGAAGGGACTGAAGCTTTCTTT
V: TRBV4-3; J: TRBJ2-7; length: 16; size: NA; D: TRBD2; CDR3: CASSRSTSGTVREQYF; DNA: TGCGCCAGCAGCCGTTCGACTAGCGGGACGGTTCGGGAGCAGTACTTC
V: TRBV25-1; J: TRBJ2-7; length: 11; size: few; D: NA; CDR3: CASSHYYEQYF; DNA: TGTGCCAGCAGTCACTACTACGAGCAGTACTTC
V: TRBV2; J: TRBJ2-7; length: 14; size: NA; D: NA; CDR3: CASSPGDRSYEQYF; DNA: TGTGCCAGCAGTCCGGGGGACCGGAGCTACGAGCAGTACTTC
V: TRBV29-1; J: TRBJ1-1; length: 14; size: NA; D: TRBD1; CDR3: CSGGRDSRNTEAFF; DNA: TGCAGCGGCGGAAGGGACAGCCGGAACACTGAAGCTTTCTTT
V: TRBV27; J: TRBJ2-1; length: 15; size: NA; D: NA; CDR3: CASSNIGRSYNEQFF; DNA: TGTGCCAGCAGCAACATTGGGAGGTCCTACAATGAGCAGTTCTTC
V: TRBV28; J: TRBJ2-1; length: 11; size: many; D: NA; CDR3: CASRWTNEQFF; DNA: TGTGCCAGTAGATGGACGAATGAGCAGTTCTTC
V: TRBV14; J: TRBJ2-7; length: 14; size: NA; D: NA; CDR3: CASSHRGLPYEQYF; DNA: TGTGCCAGCAGCCACCGGGGCCTACCCTACGAGCAGTACTTC
V: TRBV2; J: TRBJ2-4; length: 10; size: NA; D: NA; CDR3: CASSEDIQYF; DNA: TGTGCCAGCAGCGAAGACATTCAGTACTTC
V: TRBV5-4; J: TRBJ2-1; length: 14; size: NA; D: TRBD1; CDR3: CASKGQGTYNEQFF; DNA: TGTGCCAGCAAGGGACAGGGTACCTACAATGAGCAGTTCTTC
V: TRBV2; J: TRBJ2-3; length: 15; size: NA; D: NA; CDR3: CASSDRDRSTDTQYF; DNA: TGTGCCAGCAGTGACCGCGACAGAAGCACAGATACGCAGTATTTT
V: TRBV11-2; J: TRBJ1-4; length: 15; size: NA; D: TRBD1; CDR3: CASSTGQGGGEKLFF; DNA: TGTGCCAGCAGCACTGGACAGGGGGGAGGCGAAAAACTGTTTTTT
V: TRBV4-1; J: TRBJ2-2; length: 12; size: NA; D: NA; CDR3: CASSQPTGELFF; DNA: TGCGCCAGCAGCCAACCTACCGGGGAGCTGTTTTTT
V: TRBV6-1; J: TRBJ2-7; length: 14; size: NA; D: TRBD1; CDR3: CASSLGQGGYEQYF; DNA: TGTGCCAGCAGTCTTGGACAGGGAGGCTACGAGCAGTACTTC
V: TRBV7-2; J: TRBJ2-7; length: 16; size: NA; D: NA; CDR3: CASSLEGGVWGYEQYF; DNA: TGTGCCAGCAGCTTAGAAGGTGGGGTATGGGGCTACGAGCAGTACTTC
V: TRBV4-1; J: TRBJ1-5; length: 15; size: few; D: NA; CDR3: CASSQERGGTQPQHF; DNA: TGCGCCAGCAGCCAAGAGAGGGGGGGCACTCAGCCCCAGCATTTT
V: TRBV7-9; J: TRBJ2-6; length: 14; size: few; D: NA; CDR3: CASSLSLGANVLTF; DNA: TGTGCCAGCAGCCTTTCCCTTGGGGCCAACGTCCTGACTTTC
V: TRBV4-3; J: TRBJ2-6; length: 17; size: NA; D: NA; CDR3: CASSQDRRLSGANVLTF; DNA: TGCGCCAGCAGCCAAGATAGAAGGTTATCTGGGGCCAACGTCCTGACTTTC
V: TRBV29-1; J: TRBJ1-2; length: 13; size: few; D: TRBD1; CDR3: CSGRQGADYGYTF; DNA: TGCAGCGGTAGACAGGGGGCGGACTATGGCTACACCTTC
V: TRBV7-6; J: TRBJ2-2; length: 14; size: NA; D: NA; CDR3: CASSFGGGPGELFF; DNA: TGTGCCAGCAGCTTCGGAGGGGGGCCCGGGGAGCTGTTTTTT
V: TRBV27; J: TRBJ1-2; length: 12; size: NA; D: NA; CDR3: CASKTGGDGYTF; DNA: TGTGCCAGCAAAACCGGGGGCGATGGCTACACCTTC